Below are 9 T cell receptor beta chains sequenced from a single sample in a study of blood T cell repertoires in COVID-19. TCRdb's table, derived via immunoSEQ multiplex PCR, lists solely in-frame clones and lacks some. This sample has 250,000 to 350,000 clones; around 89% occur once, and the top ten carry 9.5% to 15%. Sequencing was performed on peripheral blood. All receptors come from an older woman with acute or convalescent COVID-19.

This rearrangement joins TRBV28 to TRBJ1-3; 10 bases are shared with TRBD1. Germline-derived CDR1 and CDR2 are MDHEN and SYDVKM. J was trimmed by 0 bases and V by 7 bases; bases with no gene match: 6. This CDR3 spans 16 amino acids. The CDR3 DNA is TGTGCCAGCATTCAGACAGGGGGCAACTCTGGAAACACCATATATTTT. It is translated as CASIQTGGNSGNTIYF.

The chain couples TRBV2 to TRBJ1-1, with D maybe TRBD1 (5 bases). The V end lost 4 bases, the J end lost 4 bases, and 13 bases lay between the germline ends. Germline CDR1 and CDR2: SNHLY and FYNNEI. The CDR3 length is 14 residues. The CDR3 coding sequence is TGTGCCAGCAGTGTAGTGTCAGGGTCCACTGAAGCTTTCTTT. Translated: CASSVVSGSTEAFF.

This CDR3 is CASSLETGKAFF. The CDR3 DNA reads TGCGCCAGCAGCTTGGAAACAGGGAAGGCTTTCTTT. The genes are TRBV5-1 and TRBJ1-1; maybe TRBD1 (6 bases). Germline CDR1 SGHRS, CDR2 YFSETQ. This CDR3 is built from 12 residues. V lost 0 bases to trimming and J lost 11 bases, with 11 bases between them.

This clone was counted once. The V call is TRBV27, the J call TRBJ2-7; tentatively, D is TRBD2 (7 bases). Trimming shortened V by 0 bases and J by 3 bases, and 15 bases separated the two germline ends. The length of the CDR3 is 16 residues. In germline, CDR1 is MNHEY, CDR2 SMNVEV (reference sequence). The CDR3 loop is CASSLSSRGGYYEQYF. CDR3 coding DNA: TGTGCCAGCAGTTTATCGTCGAGGGGGGGTTACTACGAGCAGTACTTC.

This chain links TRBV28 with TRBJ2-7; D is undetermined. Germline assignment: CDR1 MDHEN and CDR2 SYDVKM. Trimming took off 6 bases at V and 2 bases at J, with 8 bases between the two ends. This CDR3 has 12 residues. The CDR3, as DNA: TGTGCCAGCAGACAGCTCGCCTACGAGCAGTACTTC. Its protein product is CASRQLAYEQYF. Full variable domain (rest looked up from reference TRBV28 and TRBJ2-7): DVKVTQSSRYLVKRTGEKVFLECVQDMDHENMFWYRQDPGLGLRLIYFSYDVKMKEKGDIPEGYSVSREKKERFSLILESASTNQTSMYLCASRQLAYEQYFGPGTRLTVT.

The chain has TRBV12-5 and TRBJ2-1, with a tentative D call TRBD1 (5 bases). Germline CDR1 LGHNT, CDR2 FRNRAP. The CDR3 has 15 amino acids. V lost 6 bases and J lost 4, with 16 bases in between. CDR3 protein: CASGLGATPYNEQFF. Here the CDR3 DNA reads TGTGCTAGTGGCCTTGGGGCCACCCCTTACAATGAGCAGTTCTTC.

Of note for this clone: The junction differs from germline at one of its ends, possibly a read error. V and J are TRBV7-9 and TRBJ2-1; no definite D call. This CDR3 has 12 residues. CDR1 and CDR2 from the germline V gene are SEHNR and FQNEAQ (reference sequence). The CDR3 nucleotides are TGTGCCAGCAGTCTCTACCCGACTGAGGAGTTCTTC. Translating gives CASSLYPTEEFF.

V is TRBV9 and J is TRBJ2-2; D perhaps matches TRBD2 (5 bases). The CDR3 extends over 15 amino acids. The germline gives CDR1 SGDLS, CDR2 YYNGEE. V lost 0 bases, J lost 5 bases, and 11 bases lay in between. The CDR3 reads CASSVVWEPTGELFF. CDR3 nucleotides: TGTGCCAGCAGCGTAGTATGGGAGCCTACCGGGGAGCTGTTTTTT.

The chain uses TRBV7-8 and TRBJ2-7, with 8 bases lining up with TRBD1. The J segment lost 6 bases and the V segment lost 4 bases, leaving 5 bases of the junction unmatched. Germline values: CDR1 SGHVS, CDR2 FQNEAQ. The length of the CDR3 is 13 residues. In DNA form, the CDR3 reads TGTGCCAGCAGCTCCCGGACAGGGATCGAGCAGTACTTC. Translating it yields CASSSRTGIEQYF.